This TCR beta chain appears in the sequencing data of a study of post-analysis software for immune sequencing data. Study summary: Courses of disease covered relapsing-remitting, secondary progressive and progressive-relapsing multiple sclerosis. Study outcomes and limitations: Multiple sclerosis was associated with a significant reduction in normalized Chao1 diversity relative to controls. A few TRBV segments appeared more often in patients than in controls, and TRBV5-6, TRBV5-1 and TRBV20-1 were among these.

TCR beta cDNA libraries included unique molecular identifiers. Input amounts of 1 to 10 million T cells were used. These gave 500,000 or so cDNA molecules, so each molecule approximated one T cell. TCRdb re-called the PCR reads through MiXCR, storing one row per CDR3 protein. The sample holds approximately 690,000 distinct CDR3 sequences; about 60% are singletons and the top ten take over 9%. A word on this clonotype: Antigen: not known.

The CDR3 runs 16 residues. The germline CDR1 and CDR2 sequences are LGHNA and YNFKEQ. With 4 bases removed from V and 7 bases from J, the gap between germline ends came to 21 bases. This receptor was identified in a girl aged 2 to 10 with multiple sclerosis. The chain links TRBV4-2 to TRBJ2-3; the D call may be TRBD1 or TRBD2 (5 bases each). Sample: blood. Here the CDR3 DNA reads TGTGCCAGCAGCCCAAGCCCCCGGGACGGGCACCATACGCAGTATTTT. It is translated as CASSPSPRDGHHTQYF.